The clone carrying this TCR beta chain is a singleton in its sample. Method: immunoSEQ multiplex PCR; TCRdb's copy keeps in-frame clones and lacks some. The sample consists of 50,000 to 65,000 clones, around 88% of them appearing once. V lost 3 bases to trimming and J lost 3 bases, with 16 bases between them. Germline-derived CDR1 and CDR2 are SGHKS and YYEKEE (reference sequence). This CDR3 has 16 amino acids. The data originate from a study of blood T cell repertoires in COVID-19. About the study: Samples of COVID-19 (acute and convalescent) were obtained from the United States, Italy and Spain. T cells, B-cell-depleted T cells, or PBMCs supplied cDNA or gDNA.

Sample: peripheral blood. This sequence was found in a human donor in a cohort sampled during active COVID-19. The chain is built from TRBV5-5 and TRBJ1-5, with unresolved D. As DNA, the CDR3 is TGTGCCAGCAGCTCAACCCCGGGTGATGCCAATCAGCCCCAGCATTTT. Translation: CASSSTPGDANQPQHF. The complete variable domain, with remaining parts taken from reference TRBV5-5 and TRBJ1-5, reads DAGVTQSPTHLIKTRGQQVTLRCSPISGHKSVSWYQQVLGQGPQFIFQYYEKEERGRGNFPDRFSARQFPNYSSELNVNALLLGDSALYLCASSSTPGDANQPQHFGDGTRLSIL.